The rows below give T cell receptor beta chains drawn from one sample of a study of T cells in localized non-small cell lung cancer. TCRdb keeps only in-frame clones here, not all; method: immunoSEQ multiplex PCR. Here the sample spans over 45,000 clones, roughly 86% being singletons. Sequenced here: PBMCs, sampled before any cancer treatment. The receptors come from a female donor with stage II lung adenocarcinoma. CDR3s include the opening cysteine and the closing phenylalanine or tryptophan. D genes are given only for firm matches. Not every row has a clone size; where given, it reads once, few, many or a size class.

V: TRBV18
size: .
D: TRBD1
J: TRBJ2-2
DNA: TGTGCCAGCTCACCACTCGGGCCTGGGACAGGGAACACCGGGGAGCTGTTTTTT
CDR3: CASSPLGPGTGNTGELFF

V: TRBV25-1
size: .
D: TRBD1
J: TRBJ2-1
DNA: TGTGCCAGCAGTGCCCCGACAGGGTCCTCCTACAATGAGCAGTTCTTC
CDR3: CASSAPTGSSYNEQFF

V: TRBV30
size: .
D: .
J: TRBJ2-7
DNA: TGTGCCTGTGAAGGACAGACCCCCTACGAGCAGTACTTC
CDR3: CACEGQTPYEQYF

V: TRBV29-1
size: .
D: TRBD1
J: TRBJ1-2
DNA: TGCAGCGTTGAGGGGACAGCAGAAAACTATGGCTACACCTTC
CDR3: CSVEGTAENYGYTF

V: TRBV7-3
size: .
D: .
J: TRBJ2-7
DNA: TGTGCCAGCAGCTTAGGTCCAGGGAGCTCCTACGAGCAGTACTTC
CDR3: CASSLGPGSSYEQYF

V: TRBV6-1
size: .
D: .
J: TRBJ2-3
DNA: TGTGCCAGCAGTCCCACAGGGCTCACAGATACGCAGTATTTT
CDR3: CASSPTGLTDTQYF

V: TRBV5-1
size: .
D: TRBD1
J: TRBJ1-4
DNA: TGCGCCAGCAGCCCCCAGGGACAGGGGGCCGCTAATGAAAAACTGTTTTTT
CDR3: CASSPQGQGAANEKLFF

V: TRBV19
size: medium-sized
D: .
J: TRBJ1-5
DNA: TGTGCCAGTGGGGGCGGGGGAAGCAATCAGCCCCAGCATTTT
CDR3: CASGGGGSNQPQHF

V: TRBV7-6
size: .
D: TRBD2
J: TRBJ2-5
DNA: TGTGCCAGCAGCATACTAGCGGGGGAGCCTCAAGAGACCCAGTACTTC
CDR3: CASSILAGEPQETQYF

V: TRBV6-5
size: .
D: TRBD1
J: TRBJ1-4
DNA: TGTGCCAGCAGTGGACGGACAGGGGGGTATGAAAAACTGTTTTTT
CDR3: CASSGRTGGYEKLFF

V: TRBV11-2
size: .
D: TRBD2
J: TRBJ2-3
DNA: TGTGCCAGCAGTTCCCTAGCGGGGGGCGGCACAGATACGCAGTATTTT
CDR3: CASSSLAGGGTDTQYF

V: TRBV19
size: .
D: .
J: TRBJ2-1
DNA: TGTGCCAGTAGTATTGGGGAATTTGAGCAGTTCTTC
CDR3: CASSIGEFEQFF

V: TRBV19
size: .
D: TRBD2
J: TRBJ2-3
DNA: TGTGCCAGTAGTATCCGACTAGCTCCTGCTGCAGATACGCAGTATTTT
CDR3: CASSIRLAPAADTQYF

V: TRBV10-1
size: .
D: .
J: TRBJ2-7
DNA: TGCGCCAGCAGTGATAGGTTTCGGCACTACGAGCAGTACTTC
CDR3: CASSDRFRHYEQYF

V: TRBV5-6
size: .
D: .
J: TRBJ1-1
DNA: TGTGCCAGCTCAGGGGACTTTATGAACACTGAAGCTTTCTTT
CDR3: CASSGDFMNTEAFF

V: TRBV6-1
size: few
D: TRBD2
J: TRBJ2-7
DNA: TGTGCCAGCAGTGGCCTTGGCGGGGGGAACTACGAGCAGTACTTC
CDR3: CASSGLGGGNYEQYF

V: TRBV29-1
size: few
D: .
J: TRBJ1-2
DNA: TGCAGCGTTGAAAGTGCAAATGGCTACACCTTC
CDR3: CSVESANGYTF

V: TRBV30
size: once
D: .
J: TRBJ1-4
DNA: TGTGCCTGGGCCGACATTAATGAAAAACTGTTTTTT
CDR3: CAWADINEKLFF

V: TRBV27
size: .
D: .
J: TRBJ2-7
DNA: TGTGCCAGCAGTCCCCGGGCCCGATTC
CDR3: CASSPRARF

V: TRBV9
size: once
D: TRBD2
J: TRBJ2-1
DNA: TGTGCCAGCAGCGTCACTAGCGGGGGGGCCATGATGCATGAGCAGTTCTTC
CDR3: CASSVTSGGAMMHEQFF

V: TRBV11-2
size: .
D: .
J: TRBJ2-7
DNA: TGTGCCAGCAGCCCAAACCCCTATGAACCGACAGGCTACGAGCAGTACTTC
CDR3: CASSPNPYEPTGYEQYF

V: TRBV7-9
size: .
D: TRBD1
J: TRBJ1-3
DNA: TGTGCCAGCAGCCGGACAGGGGGAGATGGAAACACCATATATTTT
CDR3: CASSRTGGDGNTIYF